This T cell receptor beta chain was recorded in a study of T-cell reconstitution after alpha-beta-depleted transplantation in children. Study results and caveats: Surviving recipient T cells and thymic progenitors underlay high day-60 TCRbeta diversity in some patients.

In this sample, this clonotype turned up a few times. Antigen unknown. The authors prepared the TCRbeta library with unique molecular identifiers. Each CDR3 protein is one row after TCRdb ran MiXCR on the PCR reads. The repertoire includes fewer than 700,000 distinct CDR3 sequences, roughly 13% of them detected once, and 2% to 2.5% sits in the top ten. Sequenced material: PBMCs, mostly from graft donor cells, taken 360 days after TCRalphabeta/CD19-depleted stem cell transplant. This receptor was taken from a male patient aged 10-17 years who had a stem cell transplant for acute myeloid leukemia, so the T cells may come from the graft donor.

The CDR3 DNA follows: TGCGCCAGCAGTCTAGGGCAAGTGCTGGGTAGGCAGTTCTTC. Its translation is CASSLGQVLGRQFF. This sequence joins TRBV5-1 and TRBJ2-1; D is unclear. CDR3 length: 14 amino acids. Germline CDR1 is SGHRS and CDR2 is YFSETQ. Trimming pared 5 bases from V and 12 bases from J, leaving 21 bases between.